The 17 T cell receptor beta chains below were found in one sample sequenced in a study of T cells in tuberculosis. Method: immunoSEQ multiplex PCR; TCRdb's copy keeps in-frame clones and lacks some. The data show 25,000 to 35,000 clones, with more than 70% seen just once and about 5.5% held by the top ten. The time point denotes: new active TB diagnosis, blood taken before or within 7 days of starting treatment. The specimen comprised PBMCs, sampled at tuberculosis diagnosis. The receptors come from an adult with tuberculosis.

This clone was seen only a few times. This sequence joins TRBV11-3 and TRBJ2-1, with 9 positions matching TRBD2. The V gene end was trimmed by 4 bases and the J gene end by 7 bases; junction bases not matched to a gene: 11. This CDR3 contains 16 residues. The V gene's germline CDR1 is SGHNT and CDR2 YENEEA. The CDR3 reads CASSSKSSGVMNEQFF. Written as DNA, the CDR3 is TGTGCCAGCAGCTCCAAATCTAGCGGGGTTATGAATGAGCAGTTCTTC. Supplemented by reference TRBV11-3 and TRBJ2-1, the full variable domain reads EAGVVQSPRYKIIEKKQPVAFWCNPISGHNTLYWYLQNLGQGPELLIRYENEEAVDDSQLPKDRFSAERLKGVDSTLKIQPAELGDSAVYLCASSSKSSGVMNEQFFGPGTRLTVL.

A single count supports this clone. The V gene is TRBV29-1, the J gene TRBJ2-4; D gene unclear. V gave up 6 bases and J gave up 7 bases, with 13 bases separating them. The CDR3 has 12 amino acids. Germline V gene sequence: CDR1 SQVTM, CDR2 ANQGSEA. CDR3 loop: CSVTPPGNIQYF. In DNA form, the CDR3 reads TGCAGCGTGACCCCACCAGGCAACATTCAGTACTTC.

J is TRBJ2-5 and V is TRBV2; the D gene is possibly TRBD2 (6 bases). Trimming shortened V by 4 bases and J by 4 bases, and 13 bases separated the two germline ends. The CDR3 covers 14 residues. CDR1 SNHLY and CDR2 FYNNEI come from the germline V gene. CDR3 sequence (DNA): TGTGCCAGCAGTGTGAGGACTATTTCAGAGACCCAGTACTTC. It specifies CASSVRTISETQYF.

The rearrangement links TRBV2 to TRBJ1-2; 9 bases fit TRBD1. Germline trimming cut 6 bases from V and 5 bases from J; bases unmatched to any gene: 4. CDR1 is SNHLY, CDR2 FYNNEI, per germline. The CDR3 spans 13 residues. CDR3 loop: CASRRTGEYGYTF. In DNA form, the CDR3 reads TGTGCCAGCAGGAGGACAGGGGAATATGGCTACACCTTC. Looking up the rest from reference TRBV2 and TRBJ1-2 gives the full variable domain: EPEVTQTPSHQVTQMGQEVILRCVPISNHLYFYWYRQILGQKVEFLVSFYNNEISEKSEIFDDQFSVERPDGSNFTLKIRSTKLEDSAMYFCASRRTGEYGYTFGSGTRLTVV.

The chain carries TRBV27 and TRBJ1-1, with 7 bases that match TRBD1. Germline V gives CDR1 MNHEY, CDR2 SMNVEV (reference sequence). The CDR3 runs 14 residues. V shed 4 bases, J shed 1 base, and the junction held 3 bases outside the gene matches. The CDR3 sequence: CASSWGQTNTEAFF. The CDR3, as DNA: TGTGCCAGCAGTTGGGGACAGACGAACACTGAAGCTTTCTTT.

V and J are TRBV6-6 and TRBJ2-1; 10 nucleotides agree with TRBD2. Per the germline V gene, CDR1 is MNHNY and CDR2 is SVGAGI (reference sequence). The CDR3 length is 14 residues. V gave up 5 bases and J gave up 8 bases; unmatched junction bases: 6. As DNA, the CDR3 is TGTGCCAGCAGTCTCAGGACTAGCGGCGATGAGCAGTTCTTC. It codes for CASSLRTSGDEQFF.

The gene calls are TRBV27 and TRBJ2-4; weak D call: TRBD1 (8 bases). The ends were cut back, 1 base at V and 4 bases at J, with 17 bases in the middle. The length of the CDR3 is 17 residues. Germline loops: CDR1 MNHEY, CDR2 SMNVEV (reference sequence). The CDR3 is CASSLWDRPGGKNIQYF. The CDR3 nucleotides read TGTGCCAGCAGTTTATGGGACAGGCCGGGGGGAAAAAACATTCAGTACTTC.

This clone is large. The chain couples TRBV7-8 to TRBJ2-7, with 8 bases matching TRBD2. Trimming at V came to 6 bases and at J to 5 bases, leaving 6 bases not matched to a gene. This CDR3 spans 13 amino acids. Germline V gene data show CDR1 as SGHVS and CDR2 as FQNEAQ. For the CDR3, the DNA is TGTGCCAGCAGTATAGCGGGGTTTGACGAGCAGTACTTC. Translation: CASSIAGFDEQYF. The entire variable domain, with the rest obtained from reference TRBV7-8 and TRBJ2-7, is as follows: GAGVSQSPRYKVAKRGQDVALRCDPISGHVSLFWYQQALGQGPEFLTYFQNEAQLDKSGLPSDRFFAERPEGSVSTLKIQRTQQEDSAVYLCASSIAGFDEQYFGPGTRLTVT.

The gene calls are TRBV2 and TRBJ1-4; no firm D call. Germline lookup yields CDR1 SNHLY and CDR2 FYNNEI. This CDR3 has 16 amino acids. Trimming cost V 6 bases and J 4 bases, with 18 bases left between them. In DNA, the CDR3 is TGTGCCAGCAGCGGGATCGTCCCGCCAATTAATGAAAAACTGTTTTTT. Protein sequence: CASSGIVPPINEKLFF.

The rearrangement links TRBV6-1 to TRBJ2-4; 12 bases fit TRBD2. V shed 10 bases, J shed 7 bases, and the junction held 8 bases outside the gene matches. CDR1 is MNHNS and CDR2 is SASEGT in the germline V gene. The CDR3 length is 14 residues. CDR3 DNA: TGTGCCACCAAACTAGCGGGGGGATCGAACATTCAGTACTTC. Translated: CATKLAGGSNIQYF.

This clone has a single count. The CDR3 DNA sequence: TGTGCCAGCACCGGACTCGCCGCAGATACGCAGTATTTT. The encoded protein is CASTGLAADTQYF. V and J are TRBV9 and TRBJ2-3; D might be TRBD2 (5 bases). Germline CDR1 reads SGDLS; CDR2 reads YYNGEE. CDR3 length: 13 residues. V gave up 6 bases and J gave up 4 bases, with 12 bases separating them.

The J gene is TRBJ2-2, the V gene TRBV5-1; maybe TRBD1 (6 bases). There are 16 residues in the CDR3. CDR1 is SGHRS, CDR2 YFSETQ, per germline. The V end was cut by 4 bases, the J end by 5 bases, with 18 bases between. This chain's CDR3 is CASSREQGLQTGELFF. CDR3 coding DNA: TGCGCCAGCAGCCGTGAACAGGGTTTGCAGACCGGGGAGCTGTTTTTT. Full variable domain (rest looked up from reference TRBV5-1 and TRBJ2-2): KAGVTQTPRYLIKTRGQQVTLSCSPISGHRSVSWYQQTPGQGLQFLFEYFSETQRNKGNFPGRFSGRQFSNSRSEMNVSTLELGDSALYLCASSREQGLQTGELFFGEGSRLTVL.

The rearrangement joins TRBV9 to TRBJ1-2; 8 bases align to TRBD1. V was pared by 7 bases and J by 0 bases, with 5 bases of the junction left unmatched. This CDR3 contains 14 residues. Germline V lookup: CDR1 SGDLS, CDR2 YYNGEE. The CDR3 is CASLGQGANYGYTF. CDR3 sequence (DNA): TGTGCCAGCCTCGGACAGGGAGCTAACTATGGCTACACCTTC.

The rearrangement joins TRBV9 to TRBJ2-5; TRBD1 is a possible D gene (6 bases). Germline loops: CDR1 SGDLS, CDR2 YYNGEE. The CDR3 totals 15 residues. V was trimmed by 0 bases and J by 5 bases, leaving 14 bases between them. The CDR3 bases are TGTGCCAGCAGCGTAGTCCCAACAGGGCGGGAGACCCAGTACTTC. It translates to CASSVVPTGRETQYF.

The chain uses TRBV5-6 and TRBJ2-1; 7 bases are a match to TRBD2. Germline CDR1 is SGHDT and CDR2 is YYEEEE. This CDR3 comprises 14 residues. Losses at the gene ends were 5 bases for V and 6 bases for J; bases not matched to a gene: 8. This CDR3 is CASRTKGEGNEQFF. The CDR3 bases are TGTGCCAGCAGGACGAAAGGGGAGGGCAATGAGCAGTTCTTC.

DNA for the CDR3: TGTGCCAGCAGCCAGAAACAGGTGATCTCTGGAAACACCATATATTTT. As protein: CASSQKQVISGNTIYF. The V call is TRBV14, the J call TRBJ1-3; a possible D gene is TRBD1 (5 bases). The germline V gene has CDR1 SGHDN and CDR2 FVKESK. The CDR3 is 16 amino acids. Deletions cut 3 bases from V and 0 bases from J, with 12 bases between.

This chain joins TRBV6-1 and TRBJ1-2; 10 bases align to TRBD1. CDR1 and CDR2 (germline): MNHNS, SASEGT. J was trimmed by 4 bases and V by 3 bases; bases with no gene match: 2. The CDR3 is 14 amino acids. The CDR3: CASSEDRGTYGYTF. The CDR3 nucleotides read TGTGCCAGCAGTGAGGACAGGGGGACCTATGGCTACACCTTC.